The TCR beta chain under discussion was sequenced for a study of T cells in tuberculosis. The wider study: PBMC were archived before or within 7 days of starting treatment. Broader study findings: Active tuberculosis cases were adults; controls were adolescents. Smaller distances to GMM-specific TCRs suggested their expansion in active tuberculosis.

Stated time point: new active TB diagnosis, blood taken before or within 7 days of starting treatment. Unsorted cryopreserved PBMC were sequenced, averaging around 100,000 T cells per clinical donor. Only in-frame clones appear in the TCRdb table, and some are missing; sequencing was by immunoSEQ multiplex PCR. The table lists about 30,000 clones, roughly 90% of them singletons. In regard to this clone: Its antigen is currently unknown.

In germline, CDR1 is LNHDA, CDR2 SQIVND (reference sequence). This CDR3 is 14 amino acids long. The V gene lost 3 bases and the J gene lost 2 bases, with 11 bases spanning the gap. The rearrangement links TRBV19 to TRBJ2-7, with D perhaps matching TRBD2 (5 bases). This sequence originates from an adult with tuberculosis. The input for sequencing was PBMCs, taken at tuberculosis diagnosis. The CDR3 coding sequence is TGTGCCAGTAGTATGCCCGGGGAAACCTACGAGCAGTACTTC. Amino acid sequence: CASSMPGETYEQYF.